This T cell receptor beta chain stems from a study of blood T cell repertoires in COVID-19. Study background: Samples of COVID-19 (acute and convalescent) were obtained from the United States, Italy and Spain. Sources were T cells, B-cell-depleted T cells, or PBMCs; the material itself was cDNA or gDNA.

Assay used: immunoSEQ multiplex PCR; TCRdb lists only in-frame clones, some missing. The table records about 220,000 clones, 70% to 85% of them present only once. Participants' own reports of clinical history determined their cohort assignment. Recovered status applied to Cohort 3 donors who had two consecutive negative PCRs. It also applied to those with clearance or with symptom resolution. This sequence originates from a man aged 40-50 years who had recovered from COVID-19. The sample was PBMCs or T cells enriched from blood (not recorded which).

CDR3: CASSLGGAAGGSYNEQFF. As DNA, the CDR3 is TGTGCCAGCAGCTTAGGCGGGGCGGCGGGAGGTTCCTACAATGAGCAGTTCTTC. This chain links TRBV11-2 with TRBJ2-1, with 8 bases fitting TRBD2. This CDR3 is 18 amino acids long. Germline values: CDR1 SGHAT, CDR2 FQNNGV. The ends lost 1 base at V and 1 base at J; junction bases unmatched: 9.